The source of this T cell receptor beta chain is a study of blood T cell repertoires in COVID-19. V gave up 7 bases and J gave up 5 bases; unmatched junction bases: 13. The germline CDR1 and CDR2 sequences are ENHRY and SYGVKD. The CDR3 sequence is 15 residues long. Recruitment covered 25 or so US areas and drew participants whose ages spanned about 18 to 90 years. Cohorts were assigned according to the clinical history that participants reported. This table comes from immunoSEQ multiplex PCR, and its TCRdb copy is limited to in-frame clones, with some not included. The table lists approximately 200,000 clones, 87% of them singletons.

V usage is TRBV10-3 and J usage is TRBJ2-7; TRBD1 agrees at 8 bases. Sequences were obtained from PBMCs or T cells enriched from blood (not recorded which). The source of this sequence is a man between 25 and 39 years old in a cohort exposed to, infected with or recovered from COVID-19 (not recorded which). The CDR3, as DNA: TGTGCCATCAAAGGATCCGACAGGGGCGGAAACGAGCAGTACTTC. This sequence encodes CAIKGSDRGGNEQYF.